This T cell receptor (beta chain) comes out of a study of CD8 T cells in ankylosing spondylitis. Study-wide findings and caveats: Significant enrichment of disease-linked clones was reported in matched ankylosing spondylitis synovial fluid. Clones that were linked to disease were CD8+ and were relatively rare in peripheral blood.

CDR1 is SGHVS and CDR2 is FQNEAQ in the germline V gene. There are 16 residues in the CDR3. The V gene end was trimmed by 3 bases and the J gene end by 8 bases; junction bases not matched to a gene: 10. Quantitative molecular-barcoded 5'-RACE generated the TCR beta libraries. MiXCR, run by TCRdb on the 5' RACE reads, gives a single entry per CDR3 protein. The repertoire has fewer than 250,000 distinct CDR3 sequences, approximately 30% of them found once; the top ten carry 3.5% to 4.5%. For this clonotype: Its antigen is unknown.

The specimen sequenced was blood, either unsorted or a sorted T cell fraction (not recorded which). The chain joins TRBV7-8 to TRBJ2-3, with 11 bases fitting TRBD2. The clonotype comes from a male donor with ankylosing spondylitis or in good health (not recorded which). This chain's CDR3 is CASSFTGTSGDFTQYF. The CDR3 DNA reads as TGTGCCAGCAGCTTTACCGGGACTAGCGGAGACTTTACGCAGTATTTT.